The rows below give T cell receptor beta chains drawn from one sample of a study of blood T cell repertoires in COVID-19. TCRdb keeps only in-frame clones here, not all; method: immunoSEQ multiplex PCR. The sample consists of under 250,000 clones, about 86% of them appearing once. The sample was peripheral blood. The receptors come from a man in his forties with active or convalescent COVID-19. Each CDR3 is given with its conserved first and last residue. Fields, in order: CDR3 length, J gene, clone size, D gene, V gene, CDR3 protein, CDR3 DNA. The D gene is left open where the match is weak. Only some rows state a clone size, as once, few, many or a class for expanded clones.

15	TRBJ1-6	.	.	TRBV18	CASSPLPLAGSPLHF	TGTGCCAGCTCCCCCCTTCCTTTGGCTGGTTCACCCCTCCACTTT
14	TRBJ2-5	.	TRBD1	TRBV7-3	CASSLTGADRAQYF	TGTGCCAGCAGCTTAACGGGGGCGGACAGGGCCCAGTACTTC
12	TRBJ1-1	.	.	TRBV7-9	CASSPPRDEAFF	TGTGCCAGCAGCCCGCCCCGGGATGAAGCTTTCTTT
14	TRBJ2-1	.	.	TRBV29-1	CSAEWGDSYNEQFF	TGCAGCGCCGAATGGGGGGACTCCTACAATGAGCAGTTCTTC
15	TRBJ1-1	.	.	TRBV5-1	CASSPGDTVVPEAFF	TGCGCCAGCAGCCCAGGGGACACGGTAGTCCCTGAAGCTTTCTTT
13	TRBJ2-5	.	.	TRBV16	CASSTRQLETQYF	TGTGCCAGCAGCACACGACAGTTAGAGACCCAGTACTTC
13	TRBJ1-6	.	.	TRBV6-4	CASSTSGDSPLHF	TGTGCCAGCAGCACCTCAGGGGACTCACCCCTCCACTTT
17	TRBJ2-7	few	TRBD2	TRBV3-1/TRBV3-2	CASSLPLTSGGAHEQYF	TGTGCCAGCAGCCTTCCCCTGACTAGCGGGGGGGCCCACGAGCAGTACTTC
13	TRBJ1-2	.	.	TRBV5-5	CASSNSPNYGYTF	TGTGCCAGCAGCAACAGCCCTAACTATGGCTACACCTTC
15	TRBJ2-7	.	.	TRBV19	CASSIDLDKLYEQYF	TGTGCCAGTAGTATAGATCTGGACAAACTCTACGAGCAGTACTTC
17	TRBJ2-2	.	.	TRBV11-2	CASSLRGGAGNTGELFF	TGTGCCAGCAGCTTAAGGGGGGGCGCTGGGAACACCGGGGAGCTGTTTTTT
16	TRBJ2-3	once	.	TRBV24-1	CATSDLDRASTDTQYF	TGTGCCACCAGTGATTTGGACAGAGCTAGCACAGATACGCAGTATTTT
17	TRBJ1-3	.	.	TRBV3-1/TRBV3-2	CASSQVLGSSSGNTIYF	TGTGCCAGCAGCCAAGTTCTGGGCAGCAGCTCTGGAAACACCATATATTTT